These 19 T cell receptor beta chains came from one sample sequenced in a study of chemoradiotherapy in HPV16-positive cancers. Clones were sequenced by immunoSEQ multiplex PCR, and TCRdb holds only the in-frame ones, with some missing. In the table there are 29,000 or so clones, around 90% of which are singletons. The specimen was blood, collected from a patient who underwent chemoradiotherapy. Receptor source: a human donor with HPV-associated anogenital cancer.

V usage is TRBV18 and J usage is TRBJ2-3; TRBD2 agrees at 11 bases. The J segment lost 2 bases and the V segment lost 3 bases, leaving 4 bases of the junction unmatched. The CDR3 spans 16 residues. Germline V gene sequence: CDR1 KGHSH, CDR2 LQKENI. The CDR3 DNA reads as TGTGCCAGCTCACCTAGACTAGCGGGGAACACAGATACGCAGTATTTT. This sequence encodes CASSPRLAGNTDTQYF.

The chain recombines TRBV5-4 with TRBJ1-2, with TRBD1 matching over 7 bases. Germline CDR1 reads SGHNT; CDR2 reads YYREEE (reference sequence). The CDR3 has 14 amino acids. V shed 3 bases, J shed 4 bases, and the junction held 6 bases outside the gene matches. In DNA, the CDR3 is TGTGCCAGCAGCTCCAGGGGGTCCCTCTATGGCTACACCTTC. The encoded protein is CASSSRGSLYGYTF. The full variable domain, with the rest looked up from reference TRBV5-4 and TRBJ1-2, is ETGVTQSPTHLIKTRGQQVTLRCSSQSGHNTVSWYQQALGQGPQFIFQYYREEENGRGNFPPRFSGLQFPNYSSELNVNALELDDSALYLCASSSRGSLYGYTFGSGTRLTVV.

This clone was picked up one time. The chain joins TRBV5-5 to TRBJ2-1; D not resolved. The CDR3 consists of 14 residues. Germline assignment: CDR1 SGHKS and CDR2 YYEKEE (reference sequence). V was shortened by 0 bases and J by 5 bases, with 9 bases between the two germline ends. CDR3 coding DNA: TGTGCCAGCAGCTTGGTTGGAACGGACAATGAGCAGTTCTTC. This encodes CASSLVGTDNEQFF.

The chain has TRBV13 and TRBJ2-3, with D perhaps TRBD1 (5 bases). This CDR3 is built from 12 residues. Germline loops: CDR1 PRHDT, CDR2 FYEKMQ (reference sequence). V was cut by 2 bases and J by 5 bases, with 5 bases left in between. CDR3: CASSLQGDTQYF. In DNA, the CDR3 is TGTGCCAGCAGCTTACAGGGAGATACGCAGTATTTT.

CDR3 region: CASSDGTSGFYEQYF. CDR3 coding DNA: TGTGCCAGCAGCGATGGGACTAGCGGGTTCTACGAGCAGTACTTC. The chain carries TRBV13 and TRBJ2-7, with 12 bases that match TRBD2. CDR1 is PRHDT, CDR2 FYEKMQ, per germline (reference sequence). This CDR3 has 15 residues. V gave up 5 bases and J gave up 3 bases; unmatched junction bases: 5.

The chain is built from TRBV28 and TRBJ2-2; D not certain. V lost 1 base and J lost 7, with 7 bases in between. Germline assignment: CDR1 MDHEN and CDR2 SYDVKM. The CDR3 sequence is 13 residues long. CDR3 sequence: CASSLSAVGELFF. In nucleotides, the CDR3 is TGTGCCAGCAGTTTATCGGCAGTCGGGGAGCTGTTTTTT. Based on the CDR3 plus reference TRBV28 and TRBJ2-2, the full variable domain is DVKVTQSSRYLVKRTGEKVFLECVQDMDHENMFWYRQDPGLGLRLIYFSYDVKMKEKGDIPEGYSVSREKKERFSLILESASTNQTSMYLCASSLSAVGELFFGEGSRLTVL.

This chain connects TRBV10-1 to TRBJ2-1, with D possibly being TRBD1 or TRBD2 (5 bases each). Germline V gene sequence: CDR1 WNHNN, CDR2 SYGVQD (reference sequence). V dropped 5 bases and J dropped 0 bases, with 17 bases sitting between them. This CDR3 region has 17 residues. CDR3 nucleotides: TGCGCCAGCAGTCGGGACGCTAGCCCATTCTCCTACAATGAGCAGTTCTTC. It specifies CASSRDASPFSYNEQFF.

This clone was recorded once. This chain uses TRBV7-3 with TRBJ1-2, with D tentatively TRBD1 (6 bases). Trimming cost V 0 bases and J 2 bases, with 16 bases left between them. In germline, CDR1 is SGHTA, CDR2 FQGTGA. CDR3 length: 17 amino acids. CDR3 amino acids: CASSLTGGFGENYGYTF. CDR3 bases: TGTGCCAGCAGCTTAACAGGGGGGTTTGGTGAGAACTATGGCTACACCTTC.

The chain is built from TRBV11-2 and TRBJ1-1, with D possibly being TRBD1 (6 bases). In germline, CDR1 is SGHAT, CDR2 FQNNGV. The CDR3 is made up of 14 amino acids. V dropped 1 base and J dropped 5 bases, with 11 bases sitting between them. This CDR3 is CASSLVQGGTEAFF. The CDR3, as DNA: TGTGCCAGCAGCTTAGTACAGGGTGGTACTGAAGCTTTCTTT.

On this clone itself: Germline is not matched at one junction end, which may reflect a read error. The genes are TRBV5-1 and TRBJ2-3; D possibly corresponds to TRBD2 (6 bases). Germline CDR1 and CDR2: SGHRS and YFSETQ. This CDR3 has 15 amino acids. The CDR3 region is CASSLDTPGRDTQYF. DNA for the CDR3: TGCGCCAGCAGTTTGGACACCCCCGGGAGAGATACGCAGTATTTT.

V usage is TRBV7-4 and J usage is TRBJ1-5; possibly TRBD1 for D (6 bases). This CDR3 spans 16 amino acids. V lost 5 bases and J lost 7, with 21 bases in between. Germline CDR1 is SGHVT and CDR2 is SQSDAQ. Here the CDR3 DNA reads TGTGCCAGCAGCCCTCAAAACCAGGGGTTAGAACAGCCCCAGCATTTT. This translates into CASSPQNQGLEQPQHF.

This sequence joins TRBV27 and TRBJ2-5, with D perhaps TRBD2 (5 bases). The CDR3 consists of 17 residues. Trimming pared 5 bases from V and 2 bases from J, leaving 21 bases between. CDR1 is MNHEY and CDR2 is SMNVEV in the germline V gene (reference sequence). CDR3 residues: CASSLHGGEFGQETQYF. CDR3 DNA: TGTGCCAGCAGTCTCCACGGAGGTGAGTTCGGGCAAGAGACCCAGTACTTC.

The rearrangement links TRBV5-1 to TRBJ1-2, with a possible D match to TRBD1 (5 bases). Germline V gives CDR1 SGHRS, CDR2 YFSETQ. V was clipped by 0 bases and J by 6 bases, with 6 bases between them. The CDR3 has 12 residues. CDR3 coding DNA: TGCGCCAGCAGCTTGGGGGGCGATGGCTACACCTTC. Protein sequence: CASSLGGDGYTF.

The rearrangement links TRBV5-8 to TRBJ2-7, with 7 bases lining up with TRBD1. V shed 1 base, J shed 3 bases, and the junction held 1 base outside the gene matches. Germline lookup yields CDR1 SGHTS and CDR2 YDEGEE. CDR3 size: 13 residues. The CDR3: CASSLRQGYEQYF. The CDR3 bases are TGTGCCAGCAGCTTGAGACAGGGCTACGAGCAGTACTTC.

The chain recombines TRBV5-6 with TRBJ1-1; maybe TRBD1 (6 bases). The CDR3 sequence is 15 residues long. The germline gives CDR1 SGHDT, CDR2 YYEEEE. V was pared by 0 bases and J by 4 bases, with 13 bases between. The CDR3 sequence is CASSLGAGGGTEAFF. For the CDR3, the DNA is TGTGCCAGCAGCTTGGGGGCCGGGGGCGGCACTGAAGCTTTCTTT.

V gene TRBV5-5 combines with J gene TRBJ2-3; no firm D call. Trimming removed 4 bases from V and 5 bases from J, with 8 bases in between. Germline V lookup: CDR1 SGHKS, CDR2 YYEKEE (reference sequence). The CDR3 extends over 12 amino acids. For the CDR3, the DNA is TGTGCCAGCAGCCCGCTGGGAGATACGCAGTATTTT. Translating it yields CASSPLGDTQYF.

The V gene is TRBV28, the J gene TRBJ1-2; D gene unclear. CDR3 length: 13 amino acids. Germline V CDR1 and CDR2: MDHEN, SYDVKM. The V end was cut by 4 bases, the J end by 4 bases, with 10 bases between. The CDR3 here is CASSSGPAYGYTF. CDR3 in DNA: TGTGCCAGCAGTTCCGGGCCAGCCTATGGCTACACCTTC.

V is TRBV28 and J is TRBJ2-2; D gene ambiguous. CDR3 length: 11 residues. Germline lookup yields CDR1 MDHEN and CDR2 SYDVKM. Trimming removed 5 bases from V and 6 bases from J, with 4 bases in between. Here the CDR3 reads CASSSAGELFF. CDR3 DNA: TGTGCCAGCAGTAGTGCCGGGGAGCTGTTTTTT.

The J gene is TRBJ2-3, the V gene TRBV27; 9 bases align to TRBD2. The CDR3 contains 19 residues. In germline, CDR1 is MNHEY, CDR2 SMNVEV (reference sequence). The V gene end was trimmed by 8 bases and the J gene end by 3 bases; junction bases not matched to a gene: 21. The CDR3 sequence is CASPWPAGGRIGVTDTQYF. Written as DNA, the CDR3 is TGTGCCAGCCCTTGGCCAGCGGGGGGTAGGATCGGTGTTACAGATACGCAGTATTTT.